This T cell receptor beta chain is drawn from a study of T cell responses to AZD1222 COVID-19 vaccine. Findings of the study overall: Researchers report vaccine-associated CD4 TCRs spanning spike, with dominance at 160-218 and 743-854. Spike-specific TCR breadth and depth grew following two AZD1222 doses. Clonal diversity was possibly underestimated, and white British individuals and females predominated among donors.

Concerning this clone: Its antigen is currently unknown.

Clones were sequenced by immunoSEQ multiplex PCR, and TCRdb holds only the in-frame ones, with some missing. The sample lists under 75,000 clones; 85% were seen once. The CDR3 runs to 15 residues. Trimming shortened V by 2 bases and J by 0 bases, and 11 bases separated the two germline ends. Germline V gene sequence: CDR1 SGHTA, CDR2 FQGNSA. Sequencing was performed on peripheral blood, taken on day 0 of AZD1222 vaccination. This TCR was sampled from an adult in good health. V and J are TRBV7-2 and TRBJ2-7; possible D gene TRBD1, 5 bases. This chain's CDR3 is CASSLRQSSSYEQYF. The CDR3 DNA follows: TGTGCCAGCAGCTTAAGACAGTCAAGCTCCTACGAGCAGTACTTC. The whole variable domain, filled in from reference TRBV7-2 and TRBJ2-7, reads GAGVSQSPSNKVTEKGKDVELRCDPISGHTALYWYRQSLGQGLEFLIYFQGNSAPDKSGLPSDRFSAERTGGSVSTLTIQRTQQEDSAVYLCASSLRQSSSYEQYFGPGTRLTVT.